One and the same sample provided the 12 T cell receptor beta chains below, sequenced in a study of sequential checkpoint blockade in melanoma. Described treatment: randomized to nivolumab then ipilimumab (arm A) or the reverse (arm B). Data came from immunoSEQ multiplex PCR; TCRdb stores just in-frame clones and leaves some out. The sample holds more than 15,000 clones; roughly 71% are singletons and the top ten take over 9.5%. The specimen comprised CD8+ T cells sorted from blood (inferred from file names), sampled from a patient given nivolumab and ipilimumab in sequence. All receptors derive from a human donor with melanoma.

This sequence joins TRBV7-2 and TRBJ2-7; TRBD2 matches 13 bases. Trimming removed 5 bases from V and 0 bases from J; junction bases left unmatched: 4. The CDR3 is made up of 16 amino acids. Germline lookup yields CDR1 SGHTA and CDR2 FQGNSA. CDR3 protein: CASSPGLAGTSYEQYF. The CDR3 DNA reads TGTGCCAGCAGCCCGGGACTAGCGGGGACCTCCTACGAGCAGTACTTC.

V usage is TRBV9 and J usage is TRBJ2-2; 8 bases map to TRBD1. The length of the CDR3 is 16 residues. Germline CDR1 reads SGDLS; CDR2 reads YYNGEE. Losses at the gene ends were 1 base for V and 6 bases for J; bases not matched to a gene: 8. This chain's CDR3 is CASSVLQGEVAGELFF. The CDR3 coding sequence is TGTGCCAGCAGCGTATTACAGGGGGAGGTCGCCGGGGAGCTGTTTTTT.

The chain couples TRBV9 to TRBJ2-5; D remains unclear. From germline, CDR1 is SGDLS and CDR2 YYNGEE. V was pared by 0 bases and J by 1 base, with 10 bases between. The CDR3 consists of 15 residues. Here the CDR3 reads CASSVASNFQETQYF. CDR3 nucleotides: TGTGCCAGCAGCGTAGCTTCGAACTTCCAAGAGACCCAGTACTTC.

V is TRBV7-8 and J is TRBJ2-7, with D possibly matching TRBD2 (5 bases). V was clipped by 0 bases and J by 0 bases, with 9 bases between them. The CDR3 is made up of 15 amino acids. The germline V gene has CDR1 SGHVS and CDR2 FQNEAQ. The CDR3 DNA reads TGTGCCAGCAGCTTAGCGCGGAGCGGCTCCTACGAGCAGTACTTC. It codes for CASSLARSGSYEQYF.

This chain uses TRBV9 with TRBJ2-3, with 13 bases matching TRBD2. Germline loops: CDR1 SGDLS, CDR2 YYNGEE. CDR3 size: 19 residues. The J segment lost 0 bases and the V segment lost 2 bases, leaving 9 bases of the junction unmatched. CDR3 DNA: TGTGCCAGCAGCGTGGAAGGGGGACTAGCGGGGATTAGCACAGATACGCAGTATTTT. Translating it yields CASSVEGGLAGISTDTQYF.

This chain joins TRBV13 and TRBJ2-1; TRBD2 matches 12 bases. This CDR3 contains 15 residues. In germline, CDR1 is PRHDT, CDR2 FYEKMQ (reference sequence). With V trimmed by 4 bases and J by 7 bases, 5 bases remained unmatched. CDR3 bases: TGTGCCAGCAGCTCCCCGACTAGCGGGAGAAATGAGCAGTTCTTC. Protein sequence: CASSSPTSGRNEQFF. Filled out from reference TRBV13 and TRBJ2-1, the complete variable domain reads AAGVIQSPRHLIKEKRETATLKCYPIPRHDTVYWYQQGPGQDPQFLISFYEKMQSDKGSIPDRFSAQQFSDYHSELNMSSLELGDSALYFCASSSPTSGRNEQFFGPGTRLTVL.

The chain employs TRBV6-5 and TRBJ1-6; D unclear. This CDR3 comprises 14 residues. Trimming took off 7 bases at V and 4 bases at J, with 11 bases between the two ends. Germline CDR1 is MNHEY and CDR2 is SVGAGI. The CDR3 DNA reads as TGTGCCAGCACTACTGAGCCATATAATTCACCCCTCCACTTT. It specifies CASTTEPYNSPLHF.

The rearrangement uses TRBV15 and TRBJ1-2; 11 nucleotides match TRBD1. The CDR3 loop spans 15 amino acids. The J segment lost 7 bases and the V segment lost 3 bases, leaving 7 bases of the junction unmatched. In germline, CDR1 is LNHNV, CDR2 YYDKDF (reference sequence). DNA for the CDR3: TGTGCCACCAGCAGGAGGACAGGGGGCGTTGGTGGCTACACCTTC. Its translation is CATSRRTGGVGGYTF.

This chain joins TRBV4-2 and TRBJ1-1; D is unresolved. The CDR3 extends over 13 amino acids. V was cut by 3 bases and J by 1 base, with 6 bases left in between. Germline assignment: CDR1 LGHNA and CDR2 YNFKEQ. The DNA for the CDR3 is TGTGCCAGCAGCCAGGGCTCGAACACTGAAGCTTTCTTT. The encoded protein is CASSQGSNTEAFF.

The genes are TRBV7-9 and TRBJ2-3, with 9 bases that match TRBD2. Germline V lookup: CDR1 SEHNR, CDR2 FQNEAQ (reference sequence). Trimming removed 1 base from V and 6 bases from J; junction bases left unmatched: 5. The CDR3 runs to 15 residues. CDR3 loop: CASSLGGTSSDTQYF. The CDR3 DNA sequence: TGTGCCAGCAGCTTAGGTGGGACTAGCAGTGATACGCAGTATTTT.

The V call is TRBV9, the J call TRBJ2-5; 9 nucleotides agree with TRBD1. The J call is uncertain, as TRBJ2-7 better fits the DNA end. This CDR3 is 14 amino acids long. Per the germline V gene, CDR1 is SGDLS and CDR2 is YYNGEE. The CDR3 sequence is CASSVQDRGDEQYF. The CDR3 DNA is TGTGCCAGCAGCGTACAGGACAGGGGTGACGAGCAGTACTTC.

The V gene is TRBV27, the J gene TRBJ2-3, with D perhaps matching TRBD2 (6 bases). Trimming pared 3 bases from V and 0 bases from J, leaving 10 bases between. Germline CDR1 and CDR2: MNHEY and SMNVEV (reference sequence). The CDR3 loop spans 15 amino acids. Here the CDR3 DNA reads TGTGCCAGCAGTTTGGTAGCGGCTAGCACAGATACGCAGTATTTT. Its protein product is CASSLVAASTDTQYF.